This T cell receptor beta chain came from a study of blood T cell repertoires in COVID-19. Across the study: Both acute and convalescent COVID-19 samples were obtained from the United States, Italy and Spain. T cells, B-cell-depleted T cells, or PBMCs supplied cDNA or gDNA.

Per the study methods: Amplification from reference gene primers served as the basis for estimated nucleated cell counts. Produced via immunoSEQ multiplex PCR; TCRdb's table is partial and in-frame only. V and J calls and clone size follow that table, whereas D and trimming were derived from the DNA. The sample includes about 240,000 clones, roughly 87% of them seen just once. This CDR3 contains 13 residues. Trimming shortened V by 3 bases and J by 0 bases, and 3 bases separated the two germline ends. CDR1 and CDR2 from the germline V gene are SGHAT and FQNNGV. This clonotype originated in a man between 60 and 70 years old who had recovered from COVID-19. This chain joins TRBV11-2 and TRBJ1-5; D is undetermined. Sequenced input: peripheral blood. CDR3 sequence: CASSLSSNQPQHF. The CDR3 nucleotides are TGTGCCAGCAGCTTGAGTAGCAATCAGCCCCAGCATTTT.